Below are 14 T cell receptor beta chains sequenced from a single sample in a study of cytomegalovirus exposure and HLA in healthy donors. The PCR employed 60 Vbeta primers together with 13 Jbeta primers. Here immunoSEQ multiplex PCR was the method, and the copy in TCRdb shows in-frame clones only, minus some. The data contain fewer than 150,000 clones, approximately 79% of them seen just once; the ten biggest clones take up roughly 16%. Sequencing used PBMCs. These receptors all come from a man aged 50 to 59 in good health and CMV-seropositive.

This clone has more than one count but fewer than ten. This rearrangement joins TRBV9 to TRBJ1-5; 10 nucleotides match TRBD1. There are 14 residues in the CDR3. V gave up 4 bases and J gave up 5 bases; unmatched junction bases: 3. CDR1 and CDR2 from the germline V gene are SGDLS and YYNGEE. Here the CDR3 reads CASSLGTGDQPQHF. The CDR3 DNA sequence: TGTGCCAGCAGCCTCGGGACAGGGGATCAGCCCCAGCATTTT.

This clone has just a few counts. V and J are TRBV6-1 and TRBJ2-1, with 14 positions matching TRBD2. Germline-derived CDR1 and CDR2 are MNHNS and SASEGT. This CDR3 region has 18 residues. With 3 bases clipped from V and 7 bases from J, the junction kept 11 bases outside the gene matches. The CDR3 coding sequence is TGTGCCAGCAGTGAGGTCCCGGGACTAGCGGGAGTTCGAAATGAGCAGTTCTTC. It is translated as CASSEVPGLAGVRNEQFF.

The V gene is TRBV6-5, the J gene TRBJ1-1, with D possibly matching TRBD1 (5 bases). The CDR3 totals 13 residues. V was clipped by 5 bases and J by 6 bases, with 13 bases between them. Germline V gene lookup returns CDR1 MNHEY and CDR2 SVGAGI. The CDR3 loop reads CASSGIWGAEAFF. CDR3 nucleotide sequence: TGTGCCAGCAGTGGCATCTGGGGGGCTGAAGCTTTCTTT.

The CDR3 nucleotides read TGTGCCAGCAGAACCGGGACAGGGTACGATGAGCAGTTCTTC. Translated: CASRTGTGYDEQFF. The chain combines TRBV6-5 with TRBJ2-1; 9 bases are shared with TRBD1. Trimming removed 6 bases from V and 8 bases from J; junction bases left unmatched: 8. This CDR3 has 14 amino acids. Germline V gene lookup returns CDR1 MNHEY and CDR2 SVGAGI.

The chain employs TRBV5-6 and TRBJ2-5; D possibly corresponds to TRBD1 (5 bases). The CDR3 covers 18 residues. Germline values: CDR1 SGHDT, CDR2 YYEEEE. Trimming cost V 5 bases and J 3 bases, with 26 bases left between them. The CDR3 region has the DNA TGTGCCAGCAGTCTTTTGCTGACAGTCCGAGGTAGGGAAGAGACCCAGTACTTC. Its translation is CASSLLLTVRGREETQYF.

CDR3 region: CASSRDTYNEQFF. CDR3 sequence (DNA): TGTGCCAGCAGCCGGGACACCTACAATGAGCAGTTCTTC. The chain uses TRBV11-2 and TRBJ2-1; D possibly corresponds to TRBD1 (6 bases). Per the germline V gene, CDR1 is SGHAT and CDR2 is FQNNGV. V dropped 5 bases and J dropped 2 bases, with 7 bases sitting between them. The CDR3 contains 13 residues.

In this sample, this clone turned up once. The chain joins TRBV5-1 to TRBJ2-5; 8 bases agree with TRBD2. From germline, CDR1 is SGHRS and CDR2 YFSETQ. The CDR3 extends over 13 amino acids. Trimming at V came to 7 bases and at J to 1 base, leaving 3 bases not matched to a gene. In DNA, the CDR3 is TGCGCCAGCTTTGGACTAGCCCAAGAGACCCAGTACTTC. Its translation is CASFGLAQETQYF.

This clone showed up just a few times. The rearrangement links TRBV2 to TRBJ2-5, with 11 bases that match TRBD2. The CDR3 totals 16 residues. The V gene's germline CDR1 is SNHLY and CDR2 FYNNEI. J lost 4 bases, V lost 8 bases, and 12 bases had no gene match. The chain's CDR3 is CASGTSGTLYGETQYF. As DNA, the CDR3 is TGTGCCAGCGGGACTAGCGGAACCCTCTACGGAGAGACCCAGTACTTC.

In its sample, this clone was seen once. The chain is built from TRBV6-6 and TRBJ1-2; no definite D call. Germline CDR1 reads MNHNY; CDR2 reads SVGAGI (reference sequence). V lost 6 bases and J lost 4, with 12 bases in between. The CDR3 has 13 residues. The CDR3 here is CASSPAGSYGYTF. The CDR3 region has the DNA TGTGCCAGCAGCCCCGCTGGCAGCTATGGCTACACCTTC.

The chain recombines TRBV4-1 with TRBJ1-6, with a weak D call TRBD1 (5 bases). V was pared by 4 bases and J by 9 bases, with 7 bases between. CDR1 and CDR2 (germline): MGHRA, YSYEKL. This CDR3 spans 12 amino acids. CDR3 region: CASSLDTSPLHF. The CDR3 DNA is TGCGCCAGCAGCCTGGACACTTCACCCCTCCACTTT.

The chain has TRBV15 and TRBJ2-2; D not certain. The CDR3 totals 17 residues. Germline-derived CDR1 and CDR2 are LNHNV and YYDKDF (reference sequence). The V end was cut by 9 bases, the J end by 0 bases, with 20 bases between. In DNA, the CDR3 is TGTGCCACTCAGCATCAGCGAGATTTCGCGAACACCGGGGAGCTGTTTTTT. This codes for CATQHQRDFANTGELFF.

The chain links TRBV6-4 to TRBJ2-3; 8 bases are shared with TRBD2. CDR1 is MRHNA, CDR2 SNTAGT, per germline. V shed 5 bases, J shed 6 bases, and the junction held 4 bases outside the gene matches. The CDR3 contains 13 residues. The CDR3 bases are TGTGCCAGCAGTCTAACTAGCGGCGATACGCAGTATTTT. Protein product: CASSLTSGDTQYF.

This clone was seen only once. CDR3 coding DNA: TGTGCCAGCAGTTACCCGGAGGGGGATACGCAGTATTTT. The encoded protein is CASSYPEGDTQYF. This chain links TRBV6-5 with TRBJ2-3; maybe TRBD2 (6 bases). V was cut by 2 bases and J by 6 bases, with 9 bases left in between. The CDR3 contains 13 residues. Germline loops: CDR1 MNHEY, CDR2 SVGAGI.

The CDR3 DNA follows: TGTGCCAGTAGTAAGCCGGGACTAGCAAATGAGCAGTTCTTC. It specifies CASSKPGLANEQFF. J is TRBJ2-1 and V is TRBV19, with TRBD2 matching 9 bases. This CDR3 has 14 residues. Germline V gene lookup returns CDR1 LNHDA and CDR2 SQIVND (reference sequence). The trim removed 4 bases at V and 7 bases at J, leaving 5 bases unmatched.